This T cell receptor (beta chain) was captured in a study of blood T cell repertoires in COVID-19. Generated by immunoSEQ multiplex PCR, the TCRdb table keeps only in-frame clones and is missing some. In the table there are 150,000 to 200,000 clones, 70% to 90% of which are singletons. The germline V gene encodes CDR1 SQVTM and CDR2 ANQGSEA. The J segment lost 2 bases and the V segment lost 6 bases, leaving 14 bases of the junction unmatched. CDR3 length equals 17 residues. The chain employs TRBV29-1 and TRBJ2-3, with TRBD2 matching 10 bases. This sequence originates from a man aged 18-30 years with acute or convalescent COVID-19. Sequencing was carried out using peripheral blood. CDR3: CSVDGLAGAVPTDTQYF. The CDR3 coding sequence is TGCAGCGTCGACGGGCTAGCGGGGGCCGTACCCACAGATACGCAGTATTTT.